This T cell receptor (beta chain) was identified during a study of healthy donors' naive CD4 and CD8 T cells. This clonotype came up once. V was pared by 6 bases and J by 3 bases, with 15 bases between. The CDR3 is made up of 16 amino acids. Germline CDR1 reads MNHEY; CDR2 reads SMNVEV (reference sequence). Starting from approximately 500 ng of total RNA, TCR libraries were made with linear amplification. One entry per CDR3 protein, called by TCRdb with MiXCR from the reads. The profile shows approximately 200,000 distinct CDR3 sequences, around 74% of them singletons. Sequenced input: naive CD4+ and CD8+ T cells sorted from blood, pooled from several donors. The chain is built from TRBV27 and TRBJ2-6; tentatively, D is TRBD2 (5 bases). The sequence was collected from a pool of human donors in good health; the sample pools cells from several healthy donors. The CDR3 loop is CASSPARGYGANVLTF. Here the CDR3 DNA reads TGTGCCAGCAGCCCCGCGCGAGGGTATGGGGCCAACGTCCTGACTTTC.